Below, 13 T cell receptor beta chains from the same sample are listed, as sequenced in a study of T cell responses to AZD1222 COVID-19 vaccine. The table came from immunoSEQ multiplex PCR; TCRdb's copy has only in-frame clones and leaves some out. The sample lists 140,000 to 150,000 clones; 75% to 90% were seen once. The input for sequencing was peripheral blood, taken on day 0 of AZD1222 vaccination. The receptors come from an adult in good health.

This sequence joins TRBV5-6 and TRBJ1-2; no clear D. The V gene lost 10 bases and the J gene lost 4 bases, with 11 bases spanning the gap. Germline CDR1 reads SGHDT; CDR2 reads YYEEEE. The CDR3 loop spans 11 amino acids. DNA for the CDR3: TGTGCCGGCATCTGGGGCTATGGCTACACCTTC. Translated, it gives CAGIWGYGYTF. The full variable domain, completed using reference TRBV5-6 and TRBJ1-2, is DAGVTQSPTHLIKTRGQQVTLRCSPKSGHDTVSWYQQALGQGPQFIFQYYEEEERQRGNFPDRFSGHQFPNYSSELNVNALLLGDSALYLCAGIWGYGYTFGSGTRLTVV.

The V gene is TRBV28, the J gene TRBJ2-2; D gene ambiguous. V was cut by 3 bases and J by 2 bases, with 4 bases left in between. CDR1 and CDR2 from the germline V gene are MDHEN and SYDVKM. The CDR3 has 13 residues. CDR3 in amino acids: CASSFQNTGELFF. The DNA for the CDR3 is TGTGCCAGCAGTTTCCAAAACACCGGGGAGCTGTTTTTT.

The V call is TRBV27, the J call TRBJ2-1; 8 bases are shared with TRBD2. CDR1 and CDR2 from the germline V gene are MNHEY and SMNVEV (reference sequence). The CDR3 is made up of 17 amino acids. V was pared by 4 bases and J by 1 base, with 9 bases of the junction left unmatched. The CDR3 coding sequence is TGTGCCAGCAGTTCCTGGACTGGCGGGGGGTCCTACAATGAGCAGTTCTTC. Encoded protein: CASSSWTGGGSYNEQFF.

The rearrangement joins TRBV9 to TRBJ2-1, with a tentative D call TRBD2 (5 bases). Trimming took off 0 bases at V and 6 bases at J, with 16 bases between the two ends. The CDR3 loop spans 16 amino acids. In germline, CDR1 is SGDLS, CDR2 YYNGEE. CDR3 protein: CASSVVVGARVNEQFF. The CDR3 coding sequence is TGTGCCAGCAGCGTAGTTGTGGGAGCCCGGGTCAATGAGCAGTTCTTC.

This chain uses TRBV7-2 with TRBJ1-2, with 10 bases fitting TRBD1. Per germline, CDR1 SGHTA and CDR2 FQGNSA. With 4 bases clipped from V and 8 bases from J, the junction kept 13 bases outside the gene matches. The CDR3 spans 16 residues. CDR3 nucleotide sequence: TGTGCCAGCAGCTACCCCCTCGGGACAGGGGTTTCCGGCTACACCTTC. Translating it yields CASSYPLGTGVSGYTF.

The rearrangement uses TRBV11-2 and TRBJ2-2; 9 nucleotides match TRBD1. This CDR3 is 15 amino acids long. With 8 bases clipped from V and 2 bases from J, the junction kept 6 bases outside the gene matches. Germline CDR1 SGHAT, CDR2 FQNNGV. The chain's CDR3 is CASRRDRANTGELFF. The CDR3 bases are TGTGCCAGCCGCCGGGACAGGGCAAACACCGGGGAGCTGTTTTTT.

This clone was picked up one time. This chain joins TRBV7-8 and TRBJ1-2, with TRBD1 identical over 9 bases. The CDR3 contains 15 residues. J lost 7 bases, V lost 5 bases, and 11 bases had no gene match. Germline CDR1 and CDR2: SGHVS and FQNEAQ. The CDR3 DNA is TGTGCCAGCAGCCCCGCCCTGCACAGGGGGCTTGGCTACACCTTC. It encodes CASSPALHRGLGYTF.

As for this clone: Within the sample, other DNA sequences also encode this same CDR3. The rearrangement uses TRBV28 and TRBJ1-5, with no clear D. The V gene's germline CDR1 is MDHEN and CDR2 SYDVKM. Trimming cost V 2 bases and J 7 bases, with 9 bases left between them. CDR3 length equals 13 residues. CDR3 residues: CASSLREGQPQHF. The CDR3 region has the DNA TGTGCCAGCAGTTTAAGGGAGGGACAGCCCCAGCATTTT.

The chain links TRBV6-5 to TRBJ2-2, with no clear D. Trimming left V 6 bases short and J 5 bases short, with 16 bases between. Per germline, CDR1 MNHEY and CDR2 SVGAGI. The CDR3 extends over 15 amino acids. The CDR3 reads CASSPLGSLTGELFF. Here the CDR3 DNA reads TGTGCCAGCAGCCCCCTCGGGTCCCTAACCGGGGAGCTGTTTTTT.

V usage is TRBV28 and J usage is TRBJ1-2; no firm D call. The germline V gene has CDR1 MDHEN and CDR2 SYDVKM. CDR3 length: 11 amino acids. Trimming removed 10 bases at V and 2 bases at J, with 8 bases between. This chain's CDR3 is CATSANYGYTF. CDR3 coding DNA: TGTGCCACCTCAGCAAACTATGGCTACACCTTC.

The V call is TRBV24-1, the J call TRBJ2-1, with TRBD2 identical over 11 bases. The CDR3 loop spans 18 amino acids. CDR1 is KGHDR and CDR2 is SFDVKD in the germline V gene. V lost 3 bases to trimming and J lost 6 bases; unmatched junction nucleotides: 12. Here the CDR3 DNA reads TGTGCCACCAGTGATCCCGTGACTAGCGGGAATACCGTCAATGAGCAGTTCTTC. Its protein is CATSDPVTSGNTVNEQFF.

The chain joins TRBV6-5 to TRBJ1-1, with D hard to call. Deletions cut 2 bases from V and 0 bases from J, with 10 bases between. The CDR3 is 15 residues long. Germline V gene lookup returns CDR1 MNHEY and CDR2 SVGAGI. The CDR3 spells CASSYGVGLNTEAFF. The CDR3 nucleotides read TGTGCCAGCAGTTACGGGGTAGGGTTGAACACTGAAGCTTTCTTT.

This clone appeared many times. The chain couples TRBV18 to TRBJ1-3; D remains ambiguous. Germline CDR1 KGHSH, CDR2 LQKENI. CDR3 length equals 14 residues. Between the trimmed V and J ends, which lost 6 bases and 0 bases, there was a span of 9 bases. The chain's CDR3 is CASSIGNSGNTIYF. The DNA of the CDR3 is TGTGCCAGCTCTATCGGGAACTCTGGAAACACCATATATTTT.